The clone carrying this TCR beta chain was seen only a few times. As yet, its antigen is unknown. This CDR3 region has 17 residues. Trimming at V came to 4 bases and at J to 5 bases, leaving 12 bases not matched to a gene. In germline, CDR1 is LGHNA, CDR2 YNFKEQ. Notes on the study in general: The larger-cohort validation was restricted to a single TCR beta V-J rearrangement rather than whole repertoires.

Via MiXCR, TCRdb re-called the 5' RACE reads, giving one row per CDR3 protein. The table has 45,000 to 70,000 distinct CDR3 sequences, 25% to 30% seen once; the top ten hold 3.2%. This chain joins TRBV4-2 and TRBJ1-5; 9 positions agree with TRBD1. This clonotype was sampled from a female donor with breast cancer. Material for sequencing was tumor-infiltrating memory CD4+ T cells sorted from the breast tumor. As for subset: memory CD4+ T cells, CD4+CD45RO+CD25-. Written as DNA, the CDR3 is TGTGCCAGCAGCCTAACTTGGGACAGGGAATTTGATCAGCCCCAGCATTTT. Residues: CASSLTWDREFDQPQHF.